The clone carrying this T cell receptor beta chain came up once. Its antigen is still unknown. Measured with immunoSEQ multiplex PCR; TCRdb has only the in-frame clones, and not every one. The sample carries hundreds of thousands of clones, 87% recorded once. The entry originates in a study of Ad26.COV2.S vaccination and SARS-CoV-2 variants. Looking at the study overall: By the intramuscular route, Ad26.COV2.S was given once, or twice 56 days apart.

Overall study findings and caveats: An underestimation of total T cell responses may have resulted from the TCR breadth and depth analyses.

This CDR3 contains 16 residues. Germline V gives CDR1 SGHRS, CDR2 YFSETQ. Trimming pared 0 bases from V and 5 bases from J, leaving 17 bases between. The treatment was: around 19 received Ad26.COV2.S at low or high dose, single or two shots; 5 received placebo; per-sample allocation not given. Collection of samples fell on day 63 after the first vaccine or placebo injection. The TCR comes from a person between 18 and 65 years old who received the Ad26.COV2.S COVID-19 vaccine or a placebo. The specimen comprised peripheral blood, sampled in a trial of Ad26.COV2.S vaccine versus placebo. The chain uses TRBV5-1 and TRBJ1-2; D might be TRBD1 (5 bases). DNA of the CDR3: TGCGCCAGCAGCTTGGGGTCAGGGACTGAGGGTTATGGCTACACCTTC. Protein product: CASSLGSGTEGYGYTF.